The 9 T cell receptor beta chains below all came from one sample that was sequenced in a study of CD8 T cells in Susac syndrome. Random hexamers were used to reverse transcribe the RNA input (roughly 0.5 to 1 ug). TCRdb reprocessed the immunoSEQ multiplex PCR reads with MiXCR, giving one entry per CDR3 protein. This table has 100,000 to 150,000 distinct CDR3 sequences, approximately 79% appearing once. The source material was CD8+ T cells from PBMCs. These receptors were taken from a human donor with multiple sclerosis.

V is TRBV7-9 and J is TRBJ1-1; D gene uncertain. Per germline, CDR1 SEHNR and CDR2 FQNEAQ (reference sequence). With 0 bases removed from V and 1 base from J, the gap between germline ends came to 3 bases. This CDR3 region has 13 residues. The CDR3 sequence is CASSLATNTEAFF. The CDR3 DNA reads as TGTGCCAGCAGCTTAGCGACGAACACTGAAGCTTTCTTT.

The sample holds one count of this clonotype. The CDR3 here is CASSIGGYYNEQFF. As DNA, the CDR3 is TGTGCCAGTAGTATAGGAGGGTACTACAATGAGCAGTTCTTC. V gene TRBV19 combines with J gene TRBJ2-1, with D possibly being TRBD2 (5 bases). The CDR3 consists of 14 residues. CDR1 is LNHDA, CDR2 SQIVND, per germline (reference sequence). V dropped 1 base and J dropped 3 bases, with 7 bases sitting between them. Complete variable domain (other parts from reference TRBV19 and TRBJ2-1): DGGITQSPKYLFRKEGQNVTLSCEQNLNHDAMYWYRQDPGQGLRLIYYSQIVNDFQKGDIAEGYSVSREKKESFPLTVTSAQKNPTAFYLCASSIGGYYNEQFFGPGTRLTVL.

Here the CDR3 reads CASSEVDRNYGYTF. CDR3 nucleotide sequence: TGTGCCAGCAGTGAAGTGGACAGGAACTATGGCTACACCTTC. The chain couples TRBV6-1 to TRBJ1-2; 7 bases agree with TRBD1. Germline V gene sequence: CDR1 MNHNS, CDR2 SASEGT. Trimming at V came to 1 base and at J to 2 bases, leaving 1 base not matched to a gene. This CDR3 has 14 residues.

In its sample, this clonotype was seen once. The V and J genes are TRBV20-1 and TRBJ1-2; no clear D gene. The CDR3 length is 14 residues. Trimming pared 0 bases from V and 5 bases from J, leaving 13 bases between. CDR1 is DFQATT and CDR2 is SNEGSKA in the germline V gene (reference sequence). CDR3: CSAREVTSEYGYTF. The CDR3 nucleotides are TGCAGTGCTAGAGAGGTTACCAGCGAATATGGCTACACCTTC.

CDR3 residues: CASSEIVGAGHTGELFF. The CDR3 region has the DNA TGTGCCAGCAGTGAAATCGTCGGGGCTGGGCACACCGGGGAGCTGTTTTTT. The chain uses TRBV6-1 and TRBJ2-2; D may match TRBD1 or TRBD2 (5 bases each). This CDR3 comprises 17 residues. The germline V gene has CDR1 MNHNS and CDR2 SASEGT. V was clipped by 2 bases and J by 3 bases, with 16 bases between them.

A single count supports this clonotype. Its ends do not fully match the called genes, so a read error is possible. V usage is TRBV7-8 and J usage is TRBJ1-4; D remains unclear. The CDR3 length is 16 residues. Germline lookup yields CDR1 SGHVS and CDR2 FQNEAQ. The CDR3 DNA reads as TGTGCCAGCGGCTTGACGTCCATATTAACTAATGAAAAACTGTTTTTT. This translates into CASGLTSILTNEKLFF.

The chain is built from TRBV10-3 and TRBJ1-5, with a possible D match to TRBD1 (6 bases). V was clipped by 3 bases and J by 7 bases, with 22 bases between them. This CDR3 comprises 17 residues. CDR1 is ENHRY and CDR2 is SYGVKD in the germline V gene. CDR3 loop: CAISEEDEGTGGQPQHF. In DNA form, the CDR3 reads TGTGCCATCAGTGAAGAGGACGAGGGGACCGGGGGCCAGCCCCAGCATTTT.

The rearrangement uses TRBV11-2 and TRBJ2-7, with D maybe TRBD2 (6 bases). This CDR3 is built from 13 residues. Between the trimmed V and J ends, which lost 5 bases and 3 bases, there was a span of 11 bases. Germline lookup yields CDR1 SGHAT and CDR2 FQNNGV. The CDR3, as DNA: TGTGCCAGCAGCCCGACTAGAGACTACGAGCAGTACGTC. Translation gives CASSPTRDYEQYV.

The chain carries TRBV6-1 and TRBJ2-3, with TRBD1 as a possible D gene (6 bases). V was cut by 4 bases and J by 2 bases, with 16 bases left in between. Looked up from germline, CDR1 is MNHNS and CDR2 is SASEGT. The CDR3 loop spans 16 amino acids. CDR3 sequence (DNA): TGTGCCAGCAGTGCCCGCGGACAGCTTAACACAGATACGCAGTATTTT. Protein product: CASSARGQLNTDTQYF.